The 32 T cell receptor beta chains listed next were all sequenced from one sample in a study of T-cell reconstitution after alpha-beta-depleted transplantation in children (dated by TCRdb to between 2015 and 2016). The meaning of the sample's treatment or condition label: allogeneic hematopoietic cell transplantation with graft depleted of TCRalphabeta T cells and CD19 B cells. Library construction relied on PCR. Sequenced using an Illumina HiSeq 2500. TCR libraries were prepared with molecular barcoding, using unique molecular identifiers to normalize TCRbeta repertoire quantification. The public reads were reprocessed in TCRdb via fastp at Q25 and MiXCR, keeping in-frame beta chains. Under each unique CDR3 protein, matching rows form one entry showing the most common genes and DNA. This sample holds some 110,000 distinct CDR3 sequences; around a tenth were observed only once. The ten largest clones represent less than 35% of the sample.

Here the sequenced sample was PBMCs, taken before TCRalphabeta/CD19-depleted stem cell transplant. Source of these receptors: a boy aged 2-9 years with acute lymphoblastic leukemia, due to receive a stem cell transplant.

This clonotype was observed a handful of times. This chain links TRBV5-6 with TRBJ2-7; the D gene is possibly TRBD2 (5 bases). Germline V gene sequence: CDR1 SGHDT, CDR2 YYEEEE. V was cut by 0 bases and J by 6 bases, with 16 bases left in between. The CDR3 has 15 amino acids. The CDR3 DNA reads TGTGCCAGCAGCTTGGGACTATCGGTTCCCGGCGAGCAGTACTTC. Translated: CASSLGLSVPGEQYF. The full variable domain, rest sourced from reference TRBV5-6 and TRBJ2-7, is DAGVTQSPTHLIKTRGQQVTLRCSPKSGHDTVSWYQQALGQGPQFIFQYYEEEERQRGNFPDRFSGHQFPNYSSELNVNALLLGDSALYLCASSLGLSVPGEQYFGPGTRLTVT.

This clonotype was seen a few times. The rearrangement uses TRBV5-1 and TRBJ2-7; the match to TRBD1 covers 9 bases. Germline V CDR1 and CDR2: SGHRS, YFSETQ. This CDR3 region has 14 residues. V lost 6 bases and J lost 4; bases outside the gene matches: 8. CDR3 sequence reads: CASTQGTGWYEQYF. The CDR3 DNA reads TGCGCCAGCACCCAGGGGACAGGGTGGTACGAGCAGTACTTC.

This clonotype has a handful of counts. The chain couples TRBV25-1 to TRBJ1-5; D is unclear. This CDR3 contains 14 residues. V shed 5 bases and J shed 4 bases, with 12 bases lying between them. The germline gives CDR1 MGHDK, CDR2 SYGVNS. The CDR3 spells CASSPGSGNQPQHF. The CDR3 DNA sequence: TGTGCCAGCAGTCCCGGCAGTGGGAATCAGCCCCAGCATTTT.

V usage is TRBV5-1 and J usage is TRBJ1-1; no clear D gene. The length of the CDR3 is 13 residues. The germline V gene has CDR1 SGHRS and CDR2 YFSETQ. Trimming cost V 4 bases and J 3 bases, with 10 bases left between them. CDR3 sequence: CASSRPDDTEAFF. CDR3 bases: TGCGCCAGCAGCCGACCGGACGACACTGAAGCTTTCTTT. The entire variable domain, with the rest obtained from reference TRBV5-1 and TRBJ1-1, is as follows: KAGVTQTPRYLIKTRGQQVTLSCSPISGHRSVSWYQQTPGQGLQFLFEYFSETQRNKGNFPGRFSGRQFSNSRSEMNVSTLELGDSALYLCASSRPDDTEAFFGQGTRLTVV.

This clonotype has just a few counts. This chain joins TRBV9 and TRBJ2-1; weak D call: TRBD2 (7 bases). In germline, CDR1 is SGDLS, CDR2 YYNGEE. V was clipped by 7 bases and J by 5 bases, with 22 bases between them. The CDR3 length is 16 residues. Here the CDR3 reads CASSGGGDPLHNEQFF. The CDR3 DNA follows: TGTGCCAGCTCCGGAGGGGGGGACCCACTCCACAATGAGCAGTTCTTC.

This sequence joins TRBV20-1 and TRBJ1-4; D is uncertain. The germline CDR1 and CDR2 sequences are DFQATT and SNEGSKA (reference sequence). V lost 6 bases and J 7 bases, leaving 12 bases between the germline ends. CDR3 length: 12 residues. Here the CDR3 DNA reads TGCAGTGCCCAGTACGGGTTTGAAAAACTGTTTTTT. Its translation is CSAQYGFEKLFF.

A few counts support this clonotype. The chain links TRBV25-1 to TRBJ2-1, with 7 positions matching TRBD2. This CDR3 spans 17 amino acids. Germline lookup yields CDR1 MGHDK and CDR2 SYGVNS. Trimming cost V 4 bases and J 0 bases; bases outside gene matches: 9. The CDR3 nucleotides are TGTGCCAGCAGTGGGGGTTTTGGCGGGGGCTCCTACAATGAGCAGTTCTTC. Its protein is CASSGGFGGGSYNEQFF.

This clonotype appeared a few times. The chain joins TRBV11-2 to TRBJ2-1, with 11 bases fitting TRBD2. V was pared by 4 bases and J by 7 bases, with 12 bases of the junction left unmatched. The germline V gene encodes CDR1 SGHAT and CDR2 FQNNGV. The CDR3 loop spans 17 amino acids. In DNA, the CDR3 is TGTGCCAGCAGCTCCGGCCTAGCGGGAGGCCTCAGGAATGAGCAGTTCTTC. Translating gives CASSSGLAGGLRNEQFF.

This clonotype was observed a handful of times. The chain combines TRBV11-2 with TRBJ1-1; no clear D. V lost 2 bases and J lost 7, with 2 bases in between. CDR3 length equals 10 residues. CDR1 and CDR2 (germline): SGHAT, FQNNGV. The CDR3 protein is CASSLREAFF. Written as DNA, the CDR3 is TGTGCCAGCAGCTTACGTGAAGCTTTCTTT.

The chain links TRBV24-1 to TRBJ2-2; D possibly corresponds to TRBD1 (5 bases). CDR1 and CDR2 (germline): KGHDR, SFDVKD. Trimming removed 6 bases at V and 1 base at J, with 8 bases between. This CDR3 has 14 residues. CDR3 in DNA: TGTGCCACCAGTCCCCAGGGGAACACCGGGGAGCTGTTTTTT. Translating it yields CATSPQGNTGELFF.

This rearrangement joins TRBV11-2 to TRBJ2-7, with D possibly being TRBD2 (7 bases). CDR3 size: 14 residues. The V end was cut by 4 bases, the J end by 7 bases, with 17 bases between. From germline, CDR1 is SGHAT and CDR2 FQNNGV. CDR3 residues: CASSSGEGRGEQYF. In nucleotides, the CDR3 is TGTGCCAGCAGCTCAGGGGAGGGAAGAGGGGAGCAGTACTTC.

This clonotype has only a few counts. The chain joins TRBV6-5 to TRBJ1-3; no clear D. With 0 bases removed from V and 4 bases from J, the gap between germline ends came to 10 bases. The germline V gene has CDR1 MNHEY and CDR2 SVGAGI. The CDR3 extends over 15 amino acids. The CDR3 DNA reads as TGTGCCAGCAGTTACTCGCCAGGCGGAGGAAACACCATATATTTT. It yields the protein CASSYSPGGGNTIYF.

This clonotype was picked up a small number of times. V usage is TRBV11-2 and J usage is TRBJ2-1; TRBD2 aligns across 13 bases. Trimming at V came to 5 bases and at J to 1 base, leaving 14 bases not matched to a gene. Per the germline V gene, CDR1 is SGHAT and CDR2 is FQNNGV. The CDR3 consists of 20 residues. The CDR3 region has the DNA TGTGCCAGCAGCAGCCCCGGCGCCGGGACTAGCGGGACGTCCTACAATGAGCAGTTCTTC. Protein product: CASSSPGAGTSGTSYNEQFF.

The chain carries TRBV12-3 or TRBV12-4 and TRBJ2-7; D is ambiguous. The CDR3 consists of 14 residues. The V end lost 1 base, the J end lost 3 bases, and 10 bases lay between the germline ends. The CDR3 spells CASSLVGVVYEQYF. CDR3 DNA sequence: TGTGCCAGCAGTTTAGTTGGGGTCGTCTACGAGCAGTACTTC.

The chain couples TRBV6-4 to TRBJ2-3; TRBD2 matches 7 bases. Germline loops: CDR1 MRHNA, CDR2 SNTAGT. The CDR3 runs to 13 residues. The trim removed 0 bases at V and 8 bases at J, leaving 2 bases unmatched. CDR3 bases: TGTGCCAGCAGTGACTCTGGCGGGAGTACGCAGTATTTT. This sequence encodes CASSDSGGSTQYF.

This clonotype was seen many times. V gene TRBV18 combines with J gene TRBJ2-7; 7 bases line up with TRBD1. The CDR3 runs 14 residues. V was pared by 4 bases and J by 2 bases, with 5 bases of the junction left unmatched. Germline V CDR1 and CDR2: KGHSH, LQKENI. The CDR3 region is CASSLGTAAYEQYF. CDR3 DNA sequence: TGTGCCAGCTCACTAGGGACAGCAGCCTACGAGCAGTACTTC.

This clonotype was seen many times. CDR3 coding DNA: TGTGCCAGCAGTTACGTGAAAGGGGACAATGAGCAGTTCTTC. Its translation: CASSYVKGDNEQFF. The chain employs TRBV6-5 and TRBJ2-1; tentatively, D is TRBD1 (5 bases). Germline lookup yields CDR1 MNHEY and CDR2 SVGAGI. V was clipped by 2 bases and J by 5 bases, with 10 bases between them. The CDR3 extends over 14 amino acids.

The chain is built from TRBV5-1 and TRBJ2-7; 9 nucleotides agree with TRBD1. The V gene's germline CDR1 is SGHRS and CDR2 YFSETQ. Trimming at V came to 3 bases and at J to 0 bases, leaving 4 bases not matched to a gene. This CDR3 has 15 amino acids. CDR3 DNA: TGCGCCAGCAGCTCTGGACAGGGGAACTCCTACGAGCAGTACTTC. This gives the protein CASSSGQGNSYEQYF.

This clonotype has a count of ten or more. The rearrangement joins TRBV12-3 or TRBV12-4 to TRBJ2-2, with D perhaps given as TRBD1 or TRBD2 (5 bases each). The CDR3 is 15 residues long. Trimming stripped 4 bases from V and 3 bases from J, with 12 bases between. Written as DNA, the CDR3 is TGTGCCAGCAGTTCCCGGGGCAGCTACACCGGGGAGCTGTTTTTT. Its translation is CASSSRGSYTGELFF.

The chain combines TRBV28 with TRBJ1-1; TRBD1 agrees at 8 bases. This CDR3 has 15 residues. Trimming took 7 bases from V and 0 from J; bases not matched to a gene: 7. Per germline, CDR1 MDHEN and CDR2 SYDVKM. CDR3 in DNA: TGTGCCAGCACCCTGGGGGGACAGGTGAACACTGAAGCTTTCTTT. Its protein is CASTLGGQVNTEAFF.

The chain links TRBV24-1 to TRBJ2-2, with D hard to call. The CDR3 covers 14 residues. With 2 bases removed from V and 3 bases from J, the gap between germline ends came to 6 bases. CDR1 KGHDR and CDR2 SFDVKD come from the germline V gene. The CDR3 sequence: CATSDSSDTGELFF. Written as DNA, the CDR3 is TGTGCCACCAGTGATTCCTCGGACACCGGGGAGCTGTTTTTT.

This clonotype was recorded many times. V and J are TRBV7-9 and TRBJ2-1; 9 bases agree with TRBD2. Germline V gives CDR1 SEHNR, CDR2 FQNEAQ (reference sequence). V shed 5 bases, J shed 3 bases, and the junction held 11 bases outside the gene matches. The CDR3 length is 17 residues. CDR3: CASSGRTSDLLYNEQFF. CDR3 DNA sequence: TGTGCCAGCAGCGGGCGGACTAGCGACCTTCTCTACAATGAGCAGTTCTTC.

The chain carries TRBV29-1 and TRBJ1-2, with D tentatively TRBD1 (5 bases). The CDR3 is made up of 12 amino acids. CDR1 and CDR2 (germline): SQVTM, ANQGSEA. With 1 base removed from V and 7 bases from J, the gap between germline ends came to 10 bases. CDR3 bases: TGCAGCGTTGAAGCGGGGGTGGGTGGCTACACCTTC. It is translated as CSVEAGVGGYTF.

This clonotype was recorded a few times. The V call is TRBV28, the J call TRBJ2-4; D may be TRBD1 (5 bases). Looked up from germline, CDR1 is MDHEN and CDR2 is SYDVKM. The CDR3 sequence is 17 residues long. V dropped 1 base and J dropped 5 bases, with 18 bases sitting between them. CDR3 bases: TGTGCCAGCAGTTTATATTGGGGCGAAGGAGTGGAAAACATTCAGTACTTC. Translating gives CASSLYWGEGVENIQYF.

This clonotype was detected a few times. The chain uses TRBV5-1 and TRBJ2-5; 10 nucleotides line up with TRBD1. Germline-derived CDR1 and CDR2 are SGHRS and YFSETQ. This CDR3 contains 16 residues. Unmatched junction bases numbered 6, after V lost 4 bases and J lost 0 bases. Written as DNA, the CDR3 is TGCGCCAGCAGCCCATTGGGACAGGGGTACCAAGAGACCCAGTACTTC. This encodes CASSPLGQGYQETQYF.

This clonotype was observed a few times. The chain employs TRBV5-1 and TRBJ1-3; D is uncertain. This CDR3 has 19 amino acids. V was cut by 5 bases and J by 0 bases, with 24 bases left in between. Germline values: CDR1 SGHRS, CDR2 YFSETQ. CDR3 sequence (DNA): TGCGCCAGCAGAATCAGGCTATTTTACAACTGCAGCTCTGGAAACACCATATATTTT. The encoded protein is CASRIRLFYNCSSGNTIYF.

This clonotype was counted only a few times. This chain links TRBV20-1 with TRBJ2-7, with TRBD2 matching over 14 bases. J gave up 2 bases and V 0 bases, and 9 bases lay outside the gene matches. This CDR3 has 18 amino acids. CDR1 and CDR2 from the germline V gene are DFQATT and SNEGSKA (reference sequence). The CDR3 region has the DNA TGCAGTGCTAGAGATCCGACTAGCGGGAGGGCCTGGACCTACGAGCAGTACTTC. Amino acids: CSARDPTSGRAWTYEQYF.

This clonotype was detected only a few times. The rearrangement uses TRBV7-9 and TRBJ2-5; tentative D call: TRBD1 (5 bases). Germline V lookup: CDR1 SEHNR, CDR2 FQNEAQ (reference sequence). This CDR3 contains 13 residues. Trimming pared 4 bases from V and 7 bases from J, leaving 13 bases between. The CDR3: CASSYPDSGTQYF. In DNA form, the CDR3 reads TGTGCCAGCAGCTACCCCGACAGTGGGACCCAGTACTTC.

This clonotype was counted at least ten times. This chain links TRBV19 with TRBJ2-1; 8 positions agree with TRBD1. Trimming took 3 bases from V and 1 from J; bases not matched to a gene: 2. Germline V gene sequence: CDR1 LNHDA, CDR2 SQIVND (reference sequence). The CDR3 has 15 residues. The CDR3 sequence: CASSMTGVSYNEQFF. For the CDR3, the DNA is TGTGCCAGTAGTATGACAGGGGTTTCCTACAATGAGCAGTTCTTC.

This clonotype was seen a handful of times. The rearrangement links TRBV2 to TRBJ2-7; the match to TRBD1 covers 7 bases. The germline CDR1 and CDR2 sequences are SNHLY and FYNNEI. Unmatched junction bases numbered 9, after V lost 5 bases and J lost 5 bases. The CDR3 is made up of 14 amino acids. The CDR3 sequence is CASSQQGYNDEQYF. The CDR3, as DNA: TGTGCCAGCAGTCAACAGGGGTATAACGACGAGCAGTACTTC.

This clonotype was counted only a few times. The gene calls are TRBV5-1 and TRBJ2-1, with D unclear. The CDR3 totals 12 residues. Germline V lookup: CDR1 SGHRS, CDR2 YFSETQ. Trimming stripped 3 bases from V and 8 bases from J, with 9 bases between. The chain's CDR3 is CASSSRFDEQFF. DNA for the CDR3: TGCGCCAGCAGCTCTAGATTTGATGAGCAGTTCTTC.

This clonotype turned up a few times. The genes are TRBV20-1 and TRBJ2-1; D gene ambiguous. From germline, CDR1 is DFQATT and CDR2 SNEGSKA (reference sequence). The CDR3 runs 11 residues. V dropped 6 bases and J dropped 5 bases, with 8 bases sitting between them. CDR3 DNA sequence: TGCAGTGCCTACAGAGACAATGAGCAGTTCTTC. Protein sequence: CSAYRDNEQFF.